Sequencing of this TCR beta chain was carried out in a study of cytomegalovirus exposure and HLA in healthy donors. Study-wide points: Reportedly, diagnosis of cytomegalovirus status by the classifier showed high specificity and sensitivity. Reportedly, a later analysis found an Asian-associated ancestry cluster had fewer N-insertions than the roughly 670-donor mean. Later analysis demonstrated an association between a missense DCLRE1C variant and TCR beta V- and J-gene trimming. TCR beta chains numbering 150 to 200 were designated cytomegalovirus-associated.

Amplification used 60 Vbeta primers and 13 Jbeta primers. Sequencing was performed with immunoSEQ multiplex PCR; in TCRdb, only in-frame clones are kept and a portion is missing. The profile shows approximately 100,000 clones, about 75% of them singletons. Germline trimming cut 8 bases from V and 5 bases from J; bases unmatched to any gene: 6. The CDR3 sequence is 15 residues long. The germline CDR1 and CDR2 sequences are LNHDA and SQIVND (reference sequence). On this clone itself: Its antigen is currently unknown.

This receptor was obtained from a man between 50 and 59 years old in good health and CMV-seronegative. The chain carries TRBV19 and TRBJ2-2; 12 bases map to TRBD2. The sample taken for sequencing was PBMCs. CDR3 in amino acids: CASRTSGIATGELFF. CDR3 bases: TGTGCCAGTCGGACTAGCGGGATAGCAACCGGGGAGCTGTTTTTT.